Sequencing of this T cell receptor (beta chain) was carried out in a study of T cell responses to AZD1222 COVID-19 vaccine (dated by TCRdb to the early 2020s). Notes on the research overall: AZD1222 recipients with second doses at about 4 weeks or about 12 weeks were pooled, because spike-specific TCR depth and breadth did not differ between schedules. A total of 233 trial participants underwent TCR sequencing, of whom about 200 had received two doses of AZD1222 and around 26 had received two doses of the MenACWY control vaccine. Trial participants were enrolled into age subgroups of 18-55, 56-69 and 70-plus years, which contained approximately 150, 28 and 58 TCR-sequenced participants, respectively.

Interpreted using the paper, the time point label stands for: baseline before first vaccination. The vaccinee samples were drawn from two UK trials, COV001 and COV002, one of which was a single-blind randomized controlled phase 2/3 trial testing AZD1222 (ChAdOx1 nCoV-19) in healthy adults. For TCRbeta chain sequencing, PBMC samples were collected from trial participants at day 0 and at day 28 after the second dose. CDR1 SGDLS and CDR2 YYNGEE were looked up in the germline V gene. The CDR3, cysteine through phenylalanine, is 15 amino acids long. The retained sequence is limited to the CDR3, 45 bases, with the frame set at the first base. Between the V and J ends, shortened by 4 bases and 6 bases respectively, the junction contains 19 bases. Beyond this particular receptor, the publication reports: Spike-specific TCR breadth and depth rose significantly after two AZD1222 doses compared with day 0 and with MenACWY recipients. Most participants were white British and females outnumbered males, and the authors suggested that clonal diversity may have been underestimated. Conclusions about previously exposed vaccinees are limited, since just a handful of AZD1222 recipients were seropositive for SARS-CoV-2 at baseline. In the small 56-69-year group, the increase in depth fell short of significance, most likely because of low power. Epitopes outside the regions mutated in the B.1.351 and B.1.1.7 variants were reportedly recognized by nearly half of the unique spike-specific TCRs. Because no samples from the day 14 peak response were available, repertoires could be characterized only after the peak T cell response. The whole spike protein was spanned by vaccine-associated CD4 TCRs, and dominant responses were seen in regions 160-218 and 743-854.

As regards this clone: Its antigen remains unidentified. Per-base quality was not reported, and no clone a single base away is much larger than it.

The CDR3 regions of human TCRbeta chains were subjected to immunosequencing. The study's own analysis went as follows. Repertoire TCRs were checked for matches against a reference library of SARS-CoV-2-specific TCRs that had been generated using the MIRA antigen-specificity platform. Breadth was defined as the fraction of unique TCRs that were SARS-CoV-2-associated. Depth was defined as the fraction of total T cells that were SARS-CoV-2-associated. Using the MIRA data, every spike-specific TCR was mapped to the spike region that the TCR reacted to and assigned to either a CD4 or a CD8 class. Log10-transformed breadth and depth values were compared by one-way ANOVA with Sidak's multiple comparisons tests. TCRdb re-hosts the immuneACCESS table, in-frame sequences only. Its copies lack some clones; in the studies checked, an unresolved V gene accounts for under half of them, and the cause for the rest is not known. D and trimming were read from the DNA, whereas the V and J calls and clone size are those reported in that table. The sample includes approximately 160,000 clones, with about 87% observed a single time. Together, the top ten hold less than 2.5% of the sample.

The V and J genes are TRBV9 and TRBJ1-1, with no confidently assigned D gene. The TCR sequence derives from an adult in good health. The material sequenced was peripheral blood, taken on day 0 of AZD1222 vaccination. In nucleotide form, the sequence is TGTGCCAGCAGCCCCCCCCAGTTTGTGGAACCTGAAGCTTTCTTT. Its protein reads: CASSPPQFVEPEAFF.